These 27 T cell receptor beta chains came from one sample sequenced in a study of shared clonotypes between healthy human individuals. Clones were sequenced by immunoSEQ multiplex PCR, and TCRdb holds only the in-frame ones, with some missing. The sample consists of millions of clones, 95% of them appearing once. The sample consisted of naive CD4+ T cells sorted from blood. Subset defined: CD45RA+ positively selected. The receptor source for this set is a man younger than 30 in good health.

This sequence joins TRBV20-1 and TRBJ2-7; possible D gene TRBD1, 5 bases. The CDR3 is 11 residues long. Trimming took off 5 bases at V and 7 bases at J, with 12 bases between the two ends. Per the germline V gene, CDR1 is DFQATT and CDR2 is SNEGSKA (reference sequence). For the CDR3, the DNA is TGCAGTGCTTGGGGCAGTCCTGAGCAGTACTTC. Its protein is CSAWGSPEQYF.

V gene TRBV28 combines with J gene TRBJ2-7, with 11 nucleotides matching TRBD2. The junction had 6 bases not matched to a gene; V was cut back by 10 bases and J by 4 bases. The CDR3 is made up of 13 amino acids. CDR1 MDHEN and CDR2 SYDVKM come from the germline V gene. The CDR3 region is CATLTSGGYEQYF. The CDR3 DNA follows: TGTGCCACCCTTACTAGCGGGGGTTACGAGCAGTACTTC.

The chain is built from TRBV7-9 and TRBJ2-7, with D perhaps matching TRBD2 (6 bases). V was trimmed by 1 base and J by 7 bases, leaving 14 bases between them. The CDR3 is 14 amino acids. Germline V CDR1 and CDR2: SEHNR, FQNEAQ (reference sequence). CDR3 loop: CASSLVNSRGEQYF. Here the CDR3 DNA reads TGTGCCAGCAGCTTAGTGAATAGCCGGGGGGAGCAGTACTTC.

The V and J genes are TRBV5-6 and TRBJ2-7; D unresolved. The V and J ends lost 0 bases and 0 bases respectively, with 13 bases between them. Germline assignment: CDR1 SGHDT and CDR2 YYEEEE. The CDR3 runs 16 residues. The CDR3 here is CASSLGLTPSSYEQYF. The CDR3 DNA is TGTGCCAGCAGCTTGGGGTTAACCCCCAGCTCCTACGAGCAGTACTTC.

This chain's CDR3 is CASRTPGAGNYGYTF. The CDR3 DNA reads as TGTGCCAGCAGAACCCCGGGGGCGGGGAACTATGGCTACACCTTC. This chain uses TRBV6-6 with TRBJ1-2; D perhaps matches TRBD1 (6 bases). The V end lost 6 bases, the J end lost 2 bases, and 16 bases lay between the germline ends. Germline V CDR1 and CDR2: MNHNY, SVGAGI (reference sequence). The CDR3 is 15 residues long.

This clone was counted a single time. This chain uses TRBV18 with TRBJ2-1; TRBD2 agrees at 8 bases. V lost 6 bases to trimming and J lost 10 bases; unmatched junction nucleotides: 8. Germline assignment: CDR1 KGHSH and CDR2 LQKENI. CDR3 length equals 13 residues. The CDR3 protein is CASSPNGLAEQFF. Here the CDR3 DNA reads TGTGCCAGCTCGCCAAACGGACTAGCCGAGCAGTTCTTC.

Turning to this clone: This same CDR3 is encoded by further DNA sequences in the sample. The rearrangement links TRBV5-6 to TRBJ2-3, with D perhaps matching TRBD1 (6 bases). Between the trimmed V and J ends, which lost 0 bases and 0 bases, there was a span of 8 bases. From germline, CDR1 is SGHDT and CDR2 YYEEEE. There are 15 residues in the CDR3. In DNA form, the CDR3 reads TGTGCCAGCAGCTTGGTGGGGGCTAGCACAGATACGCAGTATTTT. Protein product: CASSLVGASTDTQYF. The whole variable domain, filled in from reference TRBV5-6 and TRBJ2-3, reads DAGVTQSPTHLIKTRGQQVTLRCSPKSGHDTVSWYQQALGQGPQFIFQYYEEEERQRGNFPDRFSGHQFPNYSSELNVNALLLGDSALYLCASSLVGASTDTQYFGPGTRLTVL.

This chain connects TRBV4-1 to TRBJ2-4, with D possibly TRBD2 on 6 matching bases. V lost 4 bases and J 3 bases, leaving 16 bases between the germline ends. The CDR3 consists of 16 residues. CDR1 and CDR2 from the germline V gene are MGHRA and YSYEKL. The CDR3 here is CASSPHTGELKNIQYF. As DNA, the CDR3 is TGCGCCAGCAGCCCCCATACGGGGGAACTCAAAAACATTCAGTACTTC.

CDR3 in amino acids: CASSNRGIAGYTF. For the CDR3, the DNA is TGTGCCAGTAGTAATCGGGGGATCGCTGGCTACACCTTC. The chain uses TRBV19 and TRBJ1-2; possibly TRBD1 for D (5 bases). Per germline, CDR1 LNHDA and CDR2 SQIVND (reference sequence). The CDR3 runs 13 residues. Trimming took 4 bases from V and 7 from J, leaving 13 bases between them.

This sequence joins TRBV6-6 and TRBJ2-2, with no clear D. This CDR3 has 14 amino acids. The ends were cut back, 7 bases at V and 1 base at J, with 10 bases in the middle. In germline, CDR1 is MNHNY, CDR2 SVGAGI (reference sequence). CDR3: CASKENMNTGELFF. The CDR3, as DNA: TGTGCCAGCAAAGAGAACATGAACACCGGGGAGCTGTTTTTT.

This rearrangement joins TRBV6-5 to TRBJ2-3; D ambiguous. The CDR3 has 13 residues. Germline V gives CDR1 MNHEY, CDR2 SVGAGI. Trimming took off 4 bases at V and 6 bases at J, with 11 bases between the two ends. Here the CDR3 DNA reads TGTGCCAGCAGTTCCCTATTACTCGATACGCAGTATTTT. Amino acids: CASSSLLLDTQYF.

CDR3 DNA: TGTGCTAGTGGGTTACAGGTCGGAGTCTCCTACGAGCAGTACTTC. Residues: CASGLQVGVSYEQYF. The rearrangement joins TRBV12-5 to TRBJ2-7; D possibly corresponds to TRBD1 (5 bases). Germline-derived CDR1 and CDR2 are LGHNT and FRNRAP. The V gene lost 6 bases and the J gene lost 0 bases, with 15 bases spanning the gap. The CDR3 runs to 15 residues.

J is TRBJ2-7 and V is TRBV10-3; maybe TRBD2 (5 bases). The CDR3 spans 15 residues. V was clipped by 2 bases and J by 4 bases, with 15 bases between them. The V gene's germline CDR1 is ENHRY and CDR2 SYGVKD. The CDR3 region has the DNA TGTGCCATCAGTGAGAGTGTCCGGGGTCGGTACGAGCAGTACTTC. It yields the protein CAISESVRGRYEQYF.

This chain connects TRBV7-6 to TRBJ2-2; 11 bases map to TRBD2. Per germline, CDR1 SGHVS and CDR2 FNYEAQ. With V trimmed by 3 bases and J by 1 base, 13 bases remained unmatched. CDR3 length: 20 amino acids. Here the CDR3 reads CASSFLLRDSGRGNTGELFF. CDR3 coding DNA: TGTGCCAGCAGCTTTCTATTAAGGGATAGCGGGAGGGGGAACACCGGGGAGCTGTTTTTT.

V gene TRBV9 combines with J gene TRBJ2-2; 11 nucleotides match TRBD2. V lost 3 bases, J lost 0 bases, and 4 bases stayed unmatched. Per germline, CDR1 SGDLS and CDR2 YYNGEE. The CDR3 is 17 amino acids. CDR3 sequence reads: CASSGPGLAANTGELFF. The CDR3 DNA reads as TGTGCCAGCAGCGGACCGGGACTAGCGGCGAACACCGGGGAGCTGTTTTTT.

On this clone itself: The same CDR3 can be traced to other DNA sequences in this sample. CDR3 loop: CASSLVGGNTIYF. As DNA, the CDR3 is TGTGCCAGCAGCTTAGTGGGAGGAAACACCATATATTTT. The rearrangement uses TRBV11-2 and TRBJ1-3; D is undetermined. The germline V gene encodes CDR1 SGHAT and CDR2 FQNNGV. The CDR3 runs to 13 residues. Trimming stripped 1 base from V and 4 bases from J, with 5 bases between.

The rearrangement joins TRBV6-5 to TRBJ2-7; the D is unclear. CDR1 MNHEY and CDR2 SVGAGI come from the germline V gene. The CDR3 has 13 residues. The V and J ends lost 6 bases and 3 bases respectively, with 12 bases between them. The CDR3: CASRPWEGYEQYF. The CDR3 nucleotides are TGTGCCAGCAGACCCTGGGAAGGCTACGAGCAGTACTTC.

J is TRBJ1-2 and V is TRBV10-3; D may be TRBD1 (5 bases). V dropped 0 bases and J dropped 4 bases, with 6 bases sitting between them. The CDR3 covers 13 residues. Germline V gene data show CDR1 as ENHRY and CDR2 as SYGVKD. The CDR3 coding sequence is TGTGCCATCAGTGAGTCGGGGCCCTATGGCTACACCTTC. Its translation is CAISESGPYGYTF.

The V and J genes are TRBV5-6 and TRBJ2-3, with D unresolved. This CDR3 region has 16 residues. Trimming removed 0 bases from V and 2 bases from J, with 13 bases in between. Germline CDR1 is SGHDT and CDR2 is YYEEEE. Here the CDR3 reads CASSLGLPTHTDTQYF. CDR3 DNA: TGTGCCAGCAGCTTGGGCTTGCCAACCCACACAGATACGCAGTATTTT.

The genes are TRBV5-1 and TRBJ1-1, with a possible D match to TRBD1 (6 bases). The CDR3 covers 13 residues. Trimming shortened V by 5 bases and J by 6 bases, and 14 bases separated the two germline ends. CDR1 is SGHRS and CDR2 is YFSETQ in the germline V gene. The CDR3 reads CASSFTGWSEAFF. CDR3 coding DNA: TGCGCCAGCAGTTTTACAGGGTGGTCTGAAGCTTTCTTT.

In the case of this clone: It may be a read error: a sequence one base away is much more abundant. The rearrangement links TRBV5-1 to TRBJ2-5; D gene unclear. V was clipped by 0 bases and J by 5 bases, with 5 bases between them. The CDR3 length is 12 residues. Looked up from germline, CDR1 is SGHRS and CDR2 is YFSETQ. CDR3 DNA: TGCGCCAGCAGCTTGGCCGTGGAGACCCAGTACTTC. It encodes CASSLAVETQYF.

The V and J genes are TRBV30 and TRBJ1-4; D perhaps matches TRBD1 (5 bases). Trimming shortened V by 5 bases and J by 8 bases, and 12 bases separated the two germline ends. Germline values: CDR1 GTSNPN, CDR2 SVGIG (reference sequence). The CDR3 runs 12 residues. The CDR3 nucleotides are TGTGCCTGGGACCTAAACAGGGAAAAACTGTTTTTT. As protein: CAWDLNREKLFF.

This sequence joins TRBV6-5 and TRBJ1-6; weak D call: TRBD1 (5 bases). V shed 5 bases and J shed 9 bases, with 11 bases lying between them. The CDR3 is made up of 13 amino acids. The V gene's germline CDR1 is MNHEY and CDR2 SVGAGI. CDR3 amino acids: CASSAGVFSPLHF. DNA for the CDR3: TGTGCCAGCAGTGCGGGGGTTTTTTCACCCCTCCACTTT.

The V call is TRBV5-6, the J call TRBJ2-5; 9 bases match TRBD1. Germline V gene data show CDR1 as SGHDT and CDR2 as YYEEEE. V shed 4 bases, J shed 9 bases, and the junction held 7 bases outside the gene matches. The length of the CDR3 is 13 residues. CDR3 loop: CASSPRDREAQYF. CDR3 nucleotides: TGTGCCAGCAGCCCCCGGGACAGGGAAGCCCAGTACTTC.

V is TRBV11-3 and J is TRBJ2-3; no clear D gene. The CDR3 covers 17 residues. Trimming pared 5 bases from V and 1 base from J, leaving 19 bases between. The V gene's germline CDR1 is SGHNT and CDR2 YENEEA. CDR3 sequence reads: CASSPTGVQGCTDTQYF. The CDR3 DNA reads as TGTGCCAGCAGCCCCACCGGTGTCCAAGGTTGCACAGATACGCAGTATTTT.

This chain uses TRBV6-1 with TRBJ2-5, with D maybe TRBD2 (6 bases). Germline assignment: CDR1 MNHNS and CDR2 SASEGT. The CDR3 covers 14 residues. Trimming took off 6 bases at V and 1 base at J, with 12 bases between the two ends. CDR3 amino acids: CASSFRRAQETQYF. Written as DNA, the CDR3 is TGTGCCAGCAGCTTCCGGAGGGCCCAAGAGACCCAGTACTTC.

V usage is TRBV6-5 and J usage is TRBJ1-2; D is unclear. Trimming shortened V by 0 bases and J by 7 bases, and 9 bases separated the two germline ends. There are 13 residues in the CDR3. CDR1 is MNHEY and CDR2 is SVGAGI in the germline V gene. CDR3 amino acids: CASSYSSMGGYTF. In DNA, the CDR3 is TGTGCCAGCAGTTACTCGAGTATGGGTGGCTACACCTTC.